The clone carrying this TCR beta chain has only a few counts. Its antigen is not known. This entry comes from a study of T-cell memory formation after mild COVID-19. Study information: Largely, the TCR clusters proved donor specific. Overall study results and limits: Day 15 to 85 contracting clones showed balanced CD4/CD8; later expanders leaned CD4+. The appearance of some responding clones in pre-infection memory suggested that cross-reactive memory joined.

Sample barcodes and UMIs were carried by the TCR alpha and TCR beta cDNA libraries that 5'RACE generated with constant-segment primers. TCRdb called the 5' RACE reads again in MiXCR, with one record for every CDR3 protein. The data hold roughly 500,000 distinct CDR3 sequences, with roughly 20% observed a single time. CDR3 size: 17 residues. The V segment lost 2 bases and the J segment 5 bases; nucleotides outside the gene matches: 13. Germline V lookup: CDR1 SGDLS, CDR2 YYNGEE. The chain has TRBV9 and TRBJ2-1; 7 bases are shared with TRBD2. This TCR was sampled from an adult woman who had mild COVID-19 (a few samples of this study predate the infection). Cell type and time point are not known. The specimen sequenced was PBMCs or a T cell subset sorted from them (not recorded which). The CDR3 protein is CASSVPKSGVTHNEQFF. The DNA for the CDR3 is TGTGCCAGCAGCGTCCCCAAGAGCGGGGTTACCCACAATGAGCAGTTCTTC.